This record looks at one TCR beta chain sequence and its context. The antigen is unknown. Libraries of TCR beta came from iRepertoire HTBI primers plus Arm-PCR of CDR3 regions. One entry per CDR3 protein results from TCRdb running MiXCR on the multiplex PCR reads. Among 600,000 to 800,000 distinct CDR3 sequences, 25% to 30% were seen once, and the ten largest hold roughly 46%. Looked up from germline, CDR1 is PRHDT and CDR2 is FYEKMQ (reference sequence). The CDR3 is 12 residues long. V was shortened by 5 bases and J by 6 bases, with 10 bases between the two germline ends. The sample's time point: persistent/refractory GD, antithyroid drugs over 5 years with positive TRAb. With RNA extracted from PBMCs as input, the TCR library was made. An endocrinology department in Xi'an, China, recruited the patients. These data are taken from a study of regulatory T cells in long-lasting Graves disease. Study-wide points: Patients whose Graves' disease persisted exhibited lower TCR diversity than those newly diagnosed. Only a small sample size was used, which may have cut accuracy. It was in persistent disease that TRBV28, TRBJ1-2 and TRBJ2-5 were favored.

The chain links TRBV13 to TRBJ1-1; D uncertain. This sample comprised peripheral blood mononuclear cells (PBMCs), obtained when the disease was refractory, from a patient treated with antithyroid drugs. This clonotype originated in a female donor with Graves disease. In nucleotides, the CDR3 is TGTGCCAGCAGCCGCCGGCCGTCTGAAGCTTTCTTT. This encodes CASSRRPSEAFF.